These 27 T cell receptor beta chains were sequenced from one sample in a study of beta chain features in type 1 diabetes. Isolated RNA was reverse transcribed in full, so expressed TCRB transcripts were sequenced. Measured with immunoSEQ multiplex PCR; TCRdb has only the in-frame clones, and not every one. The sample consists of 900,000 or so clones, roughly 17% of them appearing once. The sequencing input was naive CD4+ T cells from blood. The receptor set was obtained from a woman between 18 and 29 years old in good health.

This clone turned up a few times. The chain joins TRBV5-4 to TRBJ2-7, with 8 bases that match TRBD1. Germline CDR1 SGHNT, CDR2 YYREEE (reference sequence). The V and J ends lost 0 bases and 4 bases, in that order; junction bases with no gene match: 3. This CDR3 contains 14 residues. CDR3 bases: TGTGCCAGCAGCTTGGAACAGGGGGGTTACGAGCAGTACTTC. Translated: CASSLEQGGYEQYF.

This clone was seen once. The gene calls are TRBV7-9 and TRBJ2-1; 9 bases agree with TRBD2. Unmatched junction bases numbered 9, after V lost 5 bases and J lost 1 base. Germline V gene lookup returns CDR1 SEHNR and CDR2 FQNEAQ (reference sequence). The CDR3 extends over 17 amino acids. The CDR3 sequence is CASSPRVREGSYNEQFF. In DNA, the CDR3 is TGTGCCAGCAGCCCCCGGGTGCGGGAGGGATCCTACAATGAGCAGTTCTTC.

In its sample, this clone was seen a few times. The V gene is TRBV15, the J gene TRBJ2-5, with D possibly called TRBD1 or TRBD2 (5 bases each). CDR1 is LNHNV and CDR2 is YYDKDF in the germline V gene (reference sequence). This CDR3 spans 15 amino acids. With 1 base removed from V and 1 base from J, the gap between germline ends came to 10 bases. The CDR3 loop is CATSRAPGRQETQYF. The CDR3 DNA follows: TGTGCCACCAGCAGAGCCCCGGGGCGCCAAGAGACCCAGTACTTC.

This clone was found a few times. As DNA, the CDR3 is TGTGCCAGTAGTATCGGTCGAACTGTGGACAATGAGCAGTTCTTC. The encoded protein is CASSIGRTVDNEQFF. The chain joins TRBV19 to TRBJ2-1, with D uncertain. The CDR3 consists of 15 residues. Trimming stripped 3 bases from V and 5 bases from J, with 14 bases between. Germline CDR1 reads LNHDA; CDR2 reads SQIVND (reference sequence).

This clone has just a few counts. This sample also contains other DNA sequences that code for the same CDR3. J is TRBJ2-5 and V is TRBV19, with a possible D match to TRBD1 (5 bases). This CDR3 region has 12 residues. Trimming pared 4 bases from V and 4 bases from J, leaving 7 bases between. Germline assignment: CDR1 LNHDA and CDR2 SQIVND (reference sequence). This CDR3 reads CASSTRGETQYF. DNA for the CDR3: TGTGCCAGTAGTACTAGGGGAGAGACCCAGTACTTC. The variable domain in full, completed from reference TRBV19 and TRBJ2-5, reads DGGITQSPKYLFRKEGQNVTLSCEQNLNHDAMYWYRQDPGQGLRLIYYSQIVNDFQKGDIAEGYSVSREKKESFPLTVTSAQKNPTAFYLCASSTRGETQYFGPGTRLLVL.

This chain uses TRBV18 with TRBJ2-7, with D possibly matching TRBD1 (7 bases). CDR1 KGHSH and CDR2 LQKENI come from the germline V gene. Between the trimmed V and J ends, which lost 4 bases and 3 bases, there was a span of 19 bases. The CDR3 length is 16 residues. In DNA form, the CDR3 reads TGTGCCAGCTCACTCCTCCCCTGGCGGGACAGCTACGAGCAGTACTTC. Protein product: CASSLLPWRDSYEQYF.

The chain employs TRBV4-1 and TRBJ2-3; tentatively, D is TRBD1 (5 bases). Looked up from germline, CDR1 is MGHRA and CDR2 is YSYEKL. V lost 0 bases and J lost 3, with 10 bases in between. The CDR3 totals 15 residues. The CDR3 DNA is TGCGCCAGCAGCCAAGAGTTCCCAGGGACAGATACGCAGTATTTT. Protein sequence: CASSQEFPGTDTQYF.

J is TRBJ2-2 and V is TRBV7-3, with a possible D match to TRBD2 (5 bases). V was trimmed by 4 bases and J by 7 bases, leaving 13 bases between them. Germline V gene lookup returns CDR1 SGHTA and CDR2 FQGTGA. CDR3 length: 14 amino acids. In DNA form, the CDR3 reads TGTGCCAGCAGCTCTACCGAGGGCCACGGGGAGCTGTTTTTT. Residues: CASSSTEGHGELFF.

This clone has more than one count but fewer than ten. The rearrangement uses TRBV6-1 and TRBJ2-7; tentative D call: TRBD1 (6 bases). Looked up from germline, CDR1 is MNHNS and CDR2 is SASEGT. Between the trimmed V and J ends, which lost 11 bases and 0 bases, there was a span of 14 bases. CDR3 length: 13 residues. CDR3 bases: TGTGCCGGCGGACAGCCGTACTCCTACGAGCAGTACTTC. This codes for CAGGQPYSYEQYF.

The chain recombines TRBV7-3 with TRBJ2-5; D gene unclear. Germline V gives CDR1 SGHTA, CDR2 FQGTGA. The CDR3 has 13 amino acids. The V end lost 1 base, the J end lost 2 bases, and 5 bases lay between the germline ends. The CDR3 reads CASSLNFQETQYF. Here the CDR3 DNA reads TGTGCCAGCAGCTTAAATTTTCAAGAGACCCAGTACTTC.

This clone was recorded a few times. The gene calls are TRBV7-9 and TRBJ2-2, with 9 bases identical to TRBD1. Germline assignment: CDR1 SEHNR and CDR2 FQNEAQ (reference sequence). The junction had 12 bases not matched to a gene; V was cut back by 3 bases and J by 4 bases. This CDR3 is built from 18 residues. The CDR3: CASSFLGQGFRRTGELFF. DNA of the CDR3: TGTGCCAGCAGCTTCCTGGGACAGGGATTTCGTCGCACCGGGGAGCTGTTTTTT. Full variable domain (missing parts from reference TRBV7-9 and TRBJ2-2): DTGVSQNPRHKITKRGQNVTFRCDPISEHNRLYWYRQTLGQGPEFLTYFQNEAQLEKSRLLSDRFSAERPKGSFSTLEIQRTEQGDSAMYLCASSFLGQGFRRTGELFFGEGSRLTVL.

This sequence joins TRBV13 and TRBJ2-1; 9 bases are shared with TRBD2. This CDR3 region has 17 residues. Germline V gene lookup returns CDR1 PRHDT and CDR2 FYEKMQ (reference sequence). The V and J ends lost 2 bases and 8 bases, in that order; junction bases with no gene match: 13. CDR3 bases: TGTGCCAGCAGCTTAAAGTTGGGTAATAGCGGGAGCTATGAGCAGTTCTTC. Encoded protein: CASSLKLGNSGSYEQFF.

This clone was observed a few times. CDR3 in DNA: TGTGCCAGCAGCGTAGGGAGGGGGATTAGCTCCTACAATGAGCAGTTCTTC. It yields the protein CASSVGRGISSYNEQFF. The chain combines TRBV9 with TRBJ2-1; D tentatively fits TRBD1 or TRBD2 (6 bases each). The CDR3 totals 17 residues. V gave up 0 bases and J gave up 0 bases, with 13 bases separating them. CDR1 and CDR2 from the germline V gene are SGDLS and YYNGEE.

The rearrangement links TRBV5-1 to TRBJ1-2; 7 bases map to TRBD1. Germline V gene data show CDR1 as SGHRS and CDR2 as YFSETQ. V lost 4 bases and J lost 7; bases outside the gene matches: 4. This CDR3 contains 12 residues. The CDR3 loop reads CASSRDRAGYTF. DNA for the CDR3: TGCGCCAGCAGCCGTGACAGGGCTGGCTACACCTTC.

This clone showed up just a few times. The V gene is TRBV7-2, the J gene TRBJ2-7, with 13 positions matching TRBD2. This CDR3 is built from 14 residues. V lost 5 bases and J lost 2; bases outside the gene matches: 0. Germline CDR1 is SGHTA and CDR2 is FQGNSA. CDR3 region: CASSGTSGTYEQYF. The CDR3 coding sequence is TGTGCCAGCAGCGGGACTAGCGGGACCTACGAGCAGTACTTC.

This clone was seen a handful of times. This sequence joins TRBV28 and TRBJ2-1, with a tentative D call TRBD2 (5 bases). The CDR3 contains 15 residues. Deletions cut 6 bases from V and 4 bases from J, with 16 bases between. The V gene's germline CDR1 is MDHEN and CDR2 SYDVKM. CDR3 sequence reads: CASSPPLRAYNEQFF. The CDR3 DNA reads as TGTGCCAGCAGCCCCCCGTTGAGGGCTTACAATGAGCAGTTCTTC.

This clone turned up a few times. The chain joins TRBV7-2 to TRBJ2-1; 11 bases match TRBD2. Germline CDR1 reads SGHTA; CDR2 reads FQGNSA. The CDR3 has 17 amino acids. Trimming took 3 bases from V and 4 from J; bases not matched to a gene: 8. CDR3 coding DNA: TGTGCCAGCAGCTTCCCAACCGGGACTAGCGGTTACAATGAGCAGTTCTTC. It specifies CASSFPTGTSGYNEQFF.

The rearrangement uses TRBV11-2 and TRBJ2-3, with D tentatively TRBD2 (5 bases). The CDR3 sequence is 13 residues long. The V and J ends lost 5 bases and 4 bases respectively, with 10 bases between them. The germline V gene encodes CDR1 SGHAT and CDR2 FQNNGV. This CDR3 reads CASSLGVSDTQYF. In nucleotides, the CDR3 is TGTGCCAGCAGCCTCGGGGTTTCAGATACGCAGTATTTT.

This clone was observed a few times. J is TRBJ2-4 and V is TRBV6-1; D not certain. This CDR3 has 15 amino acids. Germline assignment: CDR1 MNHNS and CDR2 SASEGT. Trimming stripped 0 bases from V and 0 bases from J, with 6 bases between. The CDR3 loop is CASSEARLAKNIQYF. The CDR3 DNA reads as TGTGCCAGCAGTGAAGCGAGGTTAGCCAAAAACATTCAGTACTTC.

The J gene is TRBJ1-2, the V gene TRBV6-6; the D is unclear. The V gene lost 4 bases and the J gene lost 5 bases, with 11 bases spanning the gap. The CDR3 covers 13 residues. The germline CDR1 and CDR2 sequences are MNHNY and SVGAGI (reference sequence). DNA for the CDR3: TGTGCCAGCAGTTCCCACACGGCGTATGGCTACACCTTC. Its translation is CASSSHTAYGYTF.

This clone has a handful of counts. The J gene is TRBJ2-7, the V gene TRBV9; 10 bases map to TRBD1. CDR1 and CDR2 (germline): SGDLS, YYNGEE. This CDR3 has 15 amino acids. Trimming removed 0 bases from V and 3 bases from J; junction bases left unmatched: 3. CDR3 sequence: CASSVGGQGLYEQYF. The CDR3, as DNA: TGTGCCAGCAGCGTAGGGGGACAGGGGCTCTACGAGCAGTACTTC.

In regard to this clone: Other nucleotide sequences in the sample specify the same CDR3. The rearrangement uses TRBV18 and TRBJ1-5, with D unresolved. The CDR3 consists of 13 residues. V was clipped by 3 bases and J by 4 bases, with 7 bases between them. Looked up from germline, CDR1 is KGHSH and CDR2 is LQKENI. CDR3 region: CASSPQENQPQHF. The CDR3 region has the DNA TGTGCCAGCTCACCTCAGGAAAATCAGCCCCAGCATTTT.

The chain links TRBV15 to TRBJ1-5; possible D gene TRBD1, 5 bases. The germline V gene encodes CDR1 LNHNV and CDR2 YYDKDF (reference sequence). This CDR3 contains 14 residues. Trimming pared 1 base from V and 2 bases from J, leaving 6 bases between. Here the CDR3 reads CATSRGGGNQPQHF. CDR3 bases: TGTGCCACCAGCAGAGGGGGGGGCAATCAGCCCCAGCATTTT.

In this sample, this clone turned up a few times. V is TRBV10-3 and J is TRBJ1-1; no reliable D call. In germline, CDR1 is ENHRY, CDR2 SYGVKD. The CDR3 length is 16 residues. Trimming left V 2 bases short and J 0 bases short, with 13 bases between. The CDR3: CAISEPRNGMNTEAFF. The CDR3 DNA follows: TGTGCCATCAGTGAGCCCAGGAACGGGATGAACACTGAAGCTTTCTTT.

This clone was observed a handful of times. The rearrangement joins TRBV14 to TRBJ2-6, with TRBD1 matching 7 bases. The CDR3 spans 17 residues. Germline V gene sequence: CDR1 SGHDN, CDR2 FVKESK. Losses at the gene ends were 7 bases for V and 0 bases for J; bases not matched to a gene: 9. Here the CDR3 DNA reads TGTGCCAGCAACCATGGACAGGACAGCTCTGGGGCCAACGTCCTGACTTTC. Translating gives CASNHGQDSSGANVLTF.

V and J are TRBV11-2 and TRBJ2-1; the match to TRBD2 covers 8 bases. The germline V gene has CDR1 SGHAT and CDR2 FQNNGV. The CDR3 runs to 14 residues. The J segment lost 1 base and the V segment lost 5 bases, leaving 1 base of the junction unmatched. Here the CDR3 DNA reads TGTGCCAGCAGCGCGGGAGGATCCTACAATGAGCAGTTCTTC. Translating gives CASSAGGSYNEQFF.

V and J are TRBV5-4 and TRBJ2-1; possibly TRBD1 for D (5 bases). Trimming took off 3 bases at V and 3 bases at J, with 7 bases between the two ends. The germline gives CDR1 SGHNT, CDR2 YYREEE (reference sequence). The CDR3 length is 13 residues. This CDR3 reads CASSSRDYNEQFF. CDR3 coding DNA: TGTGCCAGCAGCTCCAGGGACTACAATGAGCAGTTCTTC.